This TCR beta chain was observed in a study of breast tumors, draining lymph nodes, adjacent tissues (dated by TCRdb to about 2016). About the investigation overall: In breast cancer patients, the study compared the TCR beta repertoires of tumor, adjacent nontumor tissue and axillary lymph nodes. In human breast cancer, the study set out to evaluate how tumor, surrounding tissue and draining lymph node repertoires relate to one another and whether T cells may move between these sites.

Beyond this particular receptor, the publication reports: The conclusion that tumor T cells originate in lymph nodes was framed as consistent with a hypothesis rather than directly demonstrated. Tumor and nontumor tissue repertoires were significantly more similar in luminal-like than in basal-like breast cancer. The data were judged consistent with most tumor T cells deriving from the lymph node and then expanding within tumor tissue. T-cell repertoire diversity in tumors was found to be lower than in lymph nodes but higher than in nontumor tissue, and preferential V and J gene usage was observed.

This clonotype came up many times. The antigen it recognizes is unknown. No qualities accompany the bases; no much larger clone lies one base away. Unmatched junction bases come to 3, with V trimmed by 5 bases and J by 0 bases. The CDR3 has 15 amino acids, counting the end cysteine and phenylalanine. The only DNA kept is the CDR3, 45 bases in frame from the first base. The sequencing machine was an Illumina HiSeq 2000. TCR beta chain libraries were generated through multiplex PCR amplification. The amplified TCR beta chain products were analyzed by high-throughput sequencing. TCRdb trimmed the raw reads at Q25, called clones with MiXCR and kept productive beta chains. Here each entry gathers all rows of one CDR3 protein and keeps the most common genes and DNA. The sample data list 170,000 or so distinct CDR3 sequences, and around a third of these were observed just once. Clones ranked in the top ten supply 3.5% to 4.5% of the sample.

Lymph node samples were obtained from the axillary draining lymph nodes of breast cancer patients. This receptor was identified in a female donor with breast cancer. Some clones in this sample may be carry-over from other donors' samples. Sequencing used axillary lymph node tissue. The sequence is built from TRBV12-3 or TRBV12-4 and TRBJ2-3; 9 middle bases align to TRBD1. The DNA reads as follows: TGTGCCAGCAGTCCGGGACAGGGTAGCACAGATACGCAGTATTTT. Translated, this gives CASSPGQGSTDTQYF.